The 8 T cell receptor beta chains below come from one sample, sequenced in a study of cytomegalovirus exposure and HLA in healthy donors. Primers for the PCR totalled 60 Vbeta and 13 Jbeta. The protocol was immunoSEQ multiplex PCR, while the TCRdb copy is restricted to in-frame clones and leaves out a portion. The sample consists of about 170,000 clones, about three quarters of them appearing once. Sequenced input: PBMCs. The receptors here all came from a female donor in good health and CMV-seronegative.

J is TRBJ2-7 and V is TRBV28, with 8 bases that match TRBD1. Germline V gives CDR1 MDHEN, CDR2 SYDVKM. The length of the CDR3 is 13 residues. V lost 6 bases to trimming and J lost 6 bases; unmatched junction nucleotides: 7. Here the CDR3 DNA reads TGTGCCAGCAGAGGACAGGGCGTCCGCGAGCAGTACTTC. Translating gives CASRGQGVREQYF.

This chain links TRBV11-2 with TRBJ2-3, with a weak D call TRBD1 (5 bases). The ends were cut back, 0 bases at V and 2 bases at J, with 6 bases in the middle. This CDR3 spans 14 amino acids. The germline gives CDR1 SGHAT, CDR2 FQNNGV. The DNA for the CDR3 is TGTGCCAGCAGCTTAGAACAGGTCACAGATACGCAGTATTTT. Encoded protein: CASSLEQVTDTQYF.

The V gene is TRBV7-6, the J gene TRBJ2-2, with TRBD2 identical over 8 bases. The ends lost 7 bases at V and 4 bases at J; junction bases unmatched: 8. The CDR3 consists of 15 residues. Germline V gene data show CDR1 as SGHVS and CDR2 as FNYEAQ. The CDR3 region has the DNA TGTGCCAGCAATCTTGGGCTAGCGGGCACCGGGGAGCTGTTTTTT. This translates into CASNLGLAGTGELFF.

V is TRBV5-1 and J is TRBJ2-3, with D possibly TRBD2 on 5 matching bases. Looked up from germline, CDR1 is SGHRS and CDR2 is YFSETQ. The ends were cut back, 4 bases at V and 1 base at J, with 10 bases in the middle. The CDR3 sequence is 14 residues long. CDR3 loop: CASSTTRGTDTQYF. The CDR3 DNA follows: TGCGCCAGCAGCACCACTAGAGGCACAGATACGCAGTATTTT.

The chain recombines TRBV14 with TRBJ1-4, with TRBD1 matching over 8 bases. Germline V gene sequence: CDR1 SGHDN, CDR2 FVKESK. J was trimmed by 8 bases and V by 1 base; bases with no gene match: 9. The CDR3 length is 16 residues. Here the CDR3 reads CASSQVFPGGAEKLFF. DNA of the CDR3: TGTGCCAGCAGCCAAGTATTTCCAGGGGGCGCAGAAAAACTGTTTTTT.

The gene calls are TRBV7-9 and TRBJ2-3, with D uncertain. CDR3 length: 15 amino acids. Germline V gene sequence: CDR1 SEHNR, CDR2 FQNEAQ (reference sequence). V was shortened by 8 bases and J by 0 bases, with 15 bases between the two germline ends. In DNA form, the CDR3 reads TGTGCCAGCCTGAGGCGAGAACTAAGCACAGATACGCAGTATTTT. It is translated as CASLRRELSTDTQYF.

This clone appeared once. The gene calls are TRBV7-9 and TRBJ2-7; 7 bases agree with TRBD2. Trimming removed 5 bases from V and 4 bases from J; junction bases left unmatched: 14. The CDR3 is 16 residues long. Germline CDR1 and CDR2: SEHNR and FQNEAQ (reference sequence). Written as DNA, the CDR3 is TGTGCCAGCAGCCCAAGCGGGGTCCCGGCTAATTACGAGCAGTACTTC. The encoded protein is CASSPSGVPANYEQYF.

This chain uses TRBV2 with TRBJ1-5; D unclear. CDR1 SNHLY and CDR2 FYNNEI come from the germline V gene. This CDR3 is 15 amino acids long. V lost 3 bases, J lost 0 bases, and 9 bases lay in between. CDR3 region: CASSERFYSNQPQHF. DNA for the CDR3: TGTGCCAGCAGTGAGCGGTTCTATAGCAATCAGCCCCAGCATTTT.